A selection of T cell receptor beta chains follows, all from one sample in a study of cytomegalovirus exposure and HLA in healthy donors. Using immunoSEQ multiplex PCR, the repertoire was profiled, and TCRdb retains in-frame clones only, with some absent. The data show some 150,000 clones, more than 75% seen once. The sequencing input was PBMCs. The source of these receptors is a man between 18 and 29 years old in good health and CMV-seropositive. CDR3s include the opening cysteine and the closing phenylalanine or tryptophan. Fields, in order: V gene, D gene, J gene, clone size, CDR3 protein, CDR3 DNA. D genes are given only for firm matches. Where a row states a size, it is once, few, many or the class of an expanded clone; other rows omit it.

TRBV9,TRBD1,TRBJ1-4,NA,CASSVGQGINEKLFF,TGTGCCAGCAGCGTTGGACAGGGAATTAATGAAAAACTGTTTTTT
TRBV7-2,TRBD1,TRBJ2-1,NA,CASSPRQGAIYEQFF,TGTGCCAGCAGCCCTCGTCAGGGGGCGATATATGAGCAGTTCTTC
TRBV5-1,NA,TRBJ2-3,NA,CASSRSGVGPDTQYF,TGCGCCAGCAGCCGTAGCGGTGTTGGTCCAGATACGCAGTATTTT
TRBV7-8,TRBD2,TRBJ2-7,NA,CASSLDLAVLYEQYF,TGTGCCAGCAGCTTAGATCTAGCGGTGCTCTACGAGCAGTACTTC
TRBV7-9,NA,TRBJ2-7,NA,CASSLITSSKEQYF,TGTGCCAGCAGCTTAATAACTAGCTCGAAAGAGCAGTACTTC
TRBV27,NA,TRBJ1-4,NA,CAPRRGCGATNEKLFF,TGTGCCCCTAGGCGGGGATGTGGTGCAACTAATGAAAAACTGTTTTTT
TRBV2,NA,TRBJ1-2,NA,CASTAGGANYGYTF,TGTGCCAGCACCGCCGGTGGAGCTAACTATGGCTACACCTTC
TRBV29-1,NA,TRBJ2-5,NA,CSVEAENLGETQYF,TGCAGCGTTGAAGCCGAGAACCTCGGGGAGACCCAGTACTTC
TRBV10-3,NA,TRBJ1-1,NA,CAISLGGVNTEAFF,TGTGCCATCAGCCTAGGGGGAGTGAACACTGAAGCTTTCTTT
TRBV6-4,NA,TRBJ2-7,once,CAIQGEANF,TGTGCCATCCAGGGGGAGGCGAACTTC
TRBV27,NA,TRBJ2-1,NA,CATQGRGYNEQFF,TGTGCCACCCAAGGAAGGGGGTACAATGAGCAGTTCTTC
TRBV27,NA,TRBJ2-7,few,CASSLGEVQYF,TGTGCCAGCAGTTTGGGAGAGGTGCAGTACTTC
TRBV27,NA,TRBJ2-2,NA,CASSSRGTNTGELFF,TGTGCCAGCAGTTCCCGGGGAACGAACACCGGGGAGCTGTTTTTT
TRBV6-5,NA,TRBJ1-4,NA,CASSYDSEKLFF,TGTGCCAGCAGTTACGATAGTGAAAAACTGTTTTTT
TRBV20-1,NA,TRBJ1-3,once,CSAGQLNTIYF,TGCAGTGCTGGACAACTGAACACCATATATTTT
TRBV7-9,NA,TRBJ2-1,NA,CASSFLRGAEYNEQFF,TGTGCCAGCAGCTTTCTCCGGGGGGCCGAATACAATGAGCAGTTCTTC
TRBV28,NA,TRBJ2-1,NA,CASSLLGGSYNEQFF,TGTGCCAGCAGCCTTCTAGGGGGCTCCTACAATGAGCAGTTCTTC
TRBV14,TRBD1,TRBJ2-2,NA,CASRTGGNTGELFF,TGTGCCAGCCGGACAGGGGGGAATACCGGGGAGCTGTTTTTT
TRBV5-6,TRBD1,TRBJ2-1,NA,CASSLITGESYNEQFF,TGTGCCAGCAGCTTGATTACAGGGGAATCCTACAATGAGCAGTTCTTC